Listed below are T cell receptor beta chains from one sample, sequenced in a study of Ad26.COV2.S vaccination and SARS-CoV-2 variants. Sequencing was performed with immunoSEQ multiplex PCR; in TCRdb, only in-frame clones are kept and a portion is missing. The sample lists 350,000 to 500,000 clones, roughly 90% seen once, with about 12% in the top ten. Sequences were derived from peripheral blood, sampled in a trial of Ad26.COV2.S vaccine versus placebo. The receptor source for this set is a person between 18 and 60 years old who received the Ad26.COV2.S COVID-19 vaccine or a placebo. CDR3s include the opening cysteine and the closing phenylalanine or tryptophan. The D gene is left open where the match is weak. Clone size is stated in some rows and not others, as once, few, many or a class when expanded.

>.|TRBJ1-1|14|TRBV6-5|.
TGTGCCAGCAGCATAACAGGGTACAACACTGAAGCTTTCTTT
CASSITGYNTEAFF
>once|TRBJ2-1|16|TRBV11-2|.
TGTGCCAGCAGCTTAGCTACCATCGGGACTTCCTATGAGCAGTTCTTC
CASSLATIGTSYEQFF
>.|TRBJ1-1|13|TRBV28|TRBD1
TGTGCCAGCAGTCAAAGGACAGGGGGAAGAGCTTTCTTT
CASSQRTGGRAFF
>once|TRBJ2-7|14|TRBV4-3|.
TGCGCCAGCAGCCAAGATTTGGGGGAGTACGAGCAGTACTTC
CASSQDLGEYEQYF
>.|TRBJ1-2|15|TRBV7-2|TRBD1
TGTGCCAGCAGCTCCGGGACAGGGGGCGGCTATGGCTACACCTTC
CASSSGTGGGYGYTF
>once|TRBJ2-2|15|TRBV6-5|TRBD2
TGTGCCAGCACCCCCCTAGCGGGAGGTACGGGGGAGCTGTTTTTT
CASTPLAGGTGELFF
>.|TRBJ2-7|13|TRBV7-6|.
TGTGCCAGCAGTCAACCACTCTCCTACGAGCAGTACTTC
CASSQPLSYEQYF
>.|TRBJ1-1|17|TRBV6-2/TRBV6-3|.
TGTGCCAGCAGTTACTCGGGTGAAAGGCGGAGGGCCACTGAAGCTTTCTTT
CASSYSGERRRATEAFF
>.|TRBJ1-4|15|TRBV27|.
TGTGCCAGCAGTTCCCGGACAGCAACTAATGAAAAACTGTTTTTT
CASSSRTATNEKLFF
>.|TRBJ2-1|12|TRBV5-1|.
TGCGCCAGCAGCTTGGGTAGAAATGAGCAGTTCTTC
CASSLGRNEQFF
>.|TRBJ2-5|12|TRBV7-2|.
TGTGCCAGCAGGGAGAGCGGTGAGACCCAGTACTTC
CASRESGETQYF
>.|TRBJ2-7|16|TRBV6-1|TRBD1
TGTGCCAGCAGTGAAGGAGTGGGACAGGGGCCGGAGGAGCAGTACTTC
CASSEGVGQGPEEQYF
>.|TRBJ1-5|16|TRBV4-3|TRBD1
TGCGCCAGCAGCCAAGATCTAGGGACAGGGGGTCAGCCCCAGCATTTT
CASSQDLGTGGQPQHF
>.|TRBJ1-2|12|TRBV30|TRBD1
TGTGCCTGGATGACAGGGTTATATGGCTACACCTTC
CAWMTGLYGYTF
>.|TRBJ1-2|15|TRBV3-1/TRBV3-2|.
TGTGCCAGCAGCCAAGGGACAGACGCTAACTATGGCTACACCTTC
CASSQGTDANYGYTF
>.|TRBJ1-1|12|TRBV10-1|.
TGCGCCAGCAGTGAGGGCGGAGTAAAAGCTTTCTTT
CASSEGGVKAFF
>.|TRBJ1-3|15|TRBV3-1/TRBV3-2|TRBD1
TGTGCCAGCGGAGAGACAGGGGACTCTGGAAACACCATATATTTT
CASGETGDSGNTIYF
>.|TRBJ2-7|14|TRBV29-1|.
TGCAGCGTTGACGTCCACGGGAGCGGCTACGAGCAGTACTTC
CSVDVHGSGYEQYF
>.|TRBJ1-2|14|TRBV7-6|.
TGTGCCAGCAGCCCCGGGGGTTCTAACTATGGCTACACCTTC
CASSPGGSNYGYTF
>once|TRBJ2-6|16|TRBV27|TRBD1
TGTGCCAGCAGTTTATTCGGACAGGTTGGGGCCAACGTCCTGACTTTC
CASSLFGQVGANVLTF
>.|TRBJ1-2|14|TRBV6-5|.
TGTGCCAGCAGTTCGCGGAGAGGGGAGCGTGGCTACACCTTC
CASSSRRGERGYTF
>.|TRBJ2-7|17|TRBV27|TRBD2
TGTGCCAGCAGTTTAGCGCTAGCGGGAGGAATAGCCTACGAGCAGTACTTC
CASSLALAGGIAYEQYF
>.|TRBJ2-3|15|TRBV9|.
TGTGCCAGCAGCGTAGGAACTAGTGCTTTGGATACGCAGTATTTT
CASSVGTSALDTQYF
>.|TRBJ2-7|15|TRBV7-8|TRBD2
TGTGCCAGCAGCTCCACTAGCGGGACGAACTACGAGCAGTACTTC
CASSSTSGTNYEQYF
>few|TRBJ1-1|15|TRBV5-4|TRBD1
TGTGCCAGCAGCTTGGGACAGGGGATGAACACTGAAGCTTTCTTT
CASSLGQGMNTEAFF
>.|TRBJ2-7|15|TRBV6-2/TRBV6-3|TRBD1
TGTGCCAGCAGTTTGCAACAGGGGGCCTTTCACGAGCAGTACTTC
CASSLQQGAFHEQYF
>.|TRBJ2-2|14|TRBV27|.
TGTGCCATAGCCCCGGGGGCTTACGCCGGGGAGCTGTTTTTT
CAIAPGAYAGELFF